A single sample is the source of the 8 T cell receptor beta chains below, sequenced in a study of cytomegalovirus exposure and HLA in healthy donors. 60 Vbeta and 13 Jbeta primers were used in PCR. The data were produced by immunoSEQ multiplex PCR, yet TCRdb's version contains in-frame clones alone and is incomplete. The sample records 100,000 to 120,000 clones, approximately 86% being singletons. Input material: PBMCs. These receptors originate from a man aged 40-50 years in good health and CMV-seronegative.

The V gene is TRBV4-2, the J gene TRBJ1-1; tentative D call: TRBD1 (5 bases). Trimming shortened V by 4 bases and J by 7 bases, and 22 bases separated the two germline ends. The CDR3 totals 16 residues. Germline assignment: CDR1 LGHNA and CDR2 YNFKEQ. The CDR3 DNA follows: TGTGCCAGCAGCCCTCATGGCGGGGAAGGGGCAGATGAAGCTTTCTTT. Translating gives CASSPHGGEGADEAFF.

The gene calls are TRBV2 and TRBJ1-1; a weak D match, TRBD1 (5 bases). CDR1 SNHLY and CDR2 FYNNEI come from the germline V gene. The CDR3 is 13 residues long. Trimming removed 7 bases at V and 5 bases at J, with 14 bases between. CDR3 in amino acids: CASIQPGWTEAFF. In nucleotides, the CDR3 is TGTGCCAGCATACAACCAGGGTGGACTGAAGCTTTCTTT. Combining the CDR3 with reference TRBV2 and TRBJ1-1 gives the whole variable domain EPEVTQTPSHQVTQMGQEVILRCVPISNHLYFYWYRQILGQKVEFLVSFYNNEISEKSEIFDDQFSVERPDGSNFTLKIRSTKLEDSAMYFCASIQPGWTEAFFGQGTRLTVV.

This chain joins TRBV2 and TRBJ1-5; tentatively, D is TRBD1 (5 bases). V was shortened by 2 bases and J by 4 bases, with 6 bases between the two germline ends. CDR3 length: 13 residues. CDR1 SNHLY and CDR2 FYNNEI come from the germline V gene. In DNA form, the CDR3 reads TGTGCCAGCAGTGAACAGGGTAATCAGCCCCAGCATTTT. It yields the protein CASSEQGNQPQHF.

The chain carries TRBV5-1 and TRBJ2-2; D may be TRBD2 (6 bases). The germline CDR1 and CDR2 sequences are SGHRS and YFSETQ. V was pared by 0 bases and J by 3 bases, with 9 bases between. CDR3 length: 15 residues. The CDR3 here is CASSLVGDYTGELFF. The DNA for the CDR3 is TGCGCCAGCAGCTTGGTGGGGGACTACACCGGGGAGCTGTTTTTT.

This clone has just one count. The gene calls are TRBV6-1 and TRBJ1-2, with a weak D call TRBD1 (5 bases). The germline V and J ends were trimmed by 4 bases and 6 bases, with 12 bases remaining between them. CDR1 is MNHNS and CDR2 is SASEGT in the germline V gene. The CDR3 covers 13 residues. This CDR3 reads CASSGRWGDGYTF. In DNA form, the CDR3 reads TGTGCCAGCAGTGGTAGATGGGGGGATGGCTACACCTTC.

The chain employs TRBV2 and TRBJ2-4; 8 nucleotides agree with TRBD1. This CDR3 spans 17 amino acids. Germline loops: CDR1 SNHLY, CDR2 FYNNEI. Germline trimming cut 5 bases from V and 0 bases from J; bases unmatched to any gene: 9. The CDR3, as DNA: TGTGCCAGCAGTAAGGACAGGGCAAAATTAGCCAAAAACATTCAGTACTTC. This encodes CASSKDRAKLAKNIQYF.

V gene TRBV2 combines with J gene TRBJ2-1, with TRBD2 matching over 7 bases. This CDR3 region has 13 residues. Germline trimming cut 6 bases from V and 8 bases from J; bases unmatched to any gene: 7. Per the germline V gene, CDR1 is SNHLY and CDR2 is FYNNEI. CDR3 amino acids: CASSLAEWDEQFF. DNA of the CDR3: TGTGCCAGCAGCCTAGCGGAGTGGGATGAGCAGTTCTTC.

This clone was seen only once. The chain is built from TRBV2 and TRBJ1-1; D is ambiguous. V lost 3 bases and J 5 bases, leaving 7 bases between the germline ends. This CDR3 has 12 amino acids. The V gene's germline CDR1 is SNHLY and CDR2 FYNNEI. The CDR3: CASSDRGTEAFF. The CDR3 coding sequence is TGTGCCAGCAGTGATCGGGGAACTGAAGCTTTCTTT. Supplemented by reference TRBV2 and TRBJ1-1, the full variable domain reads EPEVTQTPSHQVTQMGQEVILRCVPISNHLYFYWYRQILGQKVEFLVSFYNNEISEKSEIFDDQFSVERPDGSNFTLKIRSTKLEDSAMYFCASSDRGTEAFFGQGTRLTVV.